This T cell receptor (beta chain) was recovered during a study of cytomegalovirus exposure and HLA in healthy donors. 60 Vbeta and 13 Jbeta primers were used in PCR. TCRdb's table, derived via immunoSEQ multiplex PCR, lists solely in-frame clones and lacks some. Its table lists 80,000 to 95,000 clones. The germline V and J ends were trimmed by 2 bases and 6 bases, with 13 bases remaining between them. The CDR3 is 15 amino acids. The germline V gene has CDR1 MDHEN and CDR2 SYDVKM. Specimen: PBMCs. The V gene is TRBV28, the J gene TRBJ2-2; D is perhaps TRBD1 (5 bases). The sequence was obtained from a man aged 45 to 65 in good health and CMV-seropositive. The CDR3 region is CASSLTQGEPGELFF. The CDR3 DNA reads as TGTGCCAGCAGTTTAACCCAGGGTGAACCCGGGGAGCTGTTTTTT.